This is a list of T cell receptor beta chains from one sample in a study of blood T cells in healthy people across ages. TCRdb called the 5' RACE reads again in MiXCR, with one record for every CDR3 protein. The repertoire has roughly 800,000 distinct CDR3 sequences, about 36% of them found once; the top ten carry under 15%. The sample taken for sequencing was blood. Receptor source: a young man in good health. Each CDR3 is given with its conserved first and last residue. The order of the fields is V gene, J gene, clone size, D gene, CDR3 protein, CDR3 DNA. The D gene is left open where the match is weak. A row's size may be missing; if present it is once, few, many or a size class.

TRBV7-2,TRBJ1-6,once,TRBD1,CASSLRQGPAPLHF,TGTGCCAGCAGCTTGCGACAGGGACCAGCACCCCTCCACTTT
TRBV9,TRBJ1-2,.,TRBD1,CASTPILTGDGYTF,TGTGCCAGCACCCCAATATTGACAGGGGACGGCTACACCTTC
TRBV5-1,TRBJ1-2,.,.,CASSTAYGGSDGYTF,TGCGCCAGCAGCACCGCGTATGGTGGGTCGGATGGCTACACCTTC
TRBV9,TRBJ1-5,.,.,CASSPSIGPQPQHF,TGTGCCAGCAGCCCTTCGATAGGTCCTCAGCCCCAGCATTTT
TRBV5-5,TRBJ1-1,.,.,CASSLRGPMNTEAFF,TGTGCCAGCAGCTTGCGGGGACCCATGAACACTGAAGCTTTCTTT
TRBV5-1,TRBJ2-3,many,.,CASSFPPGRSQTDTQYF,TGCGCCAGCAGCTTTCCCCCCGGACGGAGCCAAACAGATACGCAGTATTTT
TRBV5-6,TRBJ1-2,.,.,CASSTPDRHLYGYTF,TGTGCCAGCAGTACCCCGGACAGACACCTCTATGGCTACACCTTC
TRBV7-2,TRBJ2-7,few,TRBD1,CASSRRPPGQEEYEQYF,TGTGCCAGCAGCCGTCGGCCCCCGGGACAGGAGGAATACGAGCAGTACTTC
TRBV5-5,TRBJ1-2,.,.,CASSLAGSDSYGYTF,TGTGCCAGCAGCTTGGCCGGCAGTGATTCCTATGGCTACACCTTC
TRBV5-1,TRBJ1-1,.,.,CASSAGGQYTEAFF,TGCGCCAGCAGCGCAGGAGGCCAGTACACTGAAGCTTTCTTT
TRBV19,TRBJ2-1,few,.,CASSPGAGGNEQFF,TGTGCCAGTAGTCCGGGCGCGGGCGGCAATGAGCAGTTCTTC
TRBV5-6,TRBJ2-1,.,TRBD2,CASTGLAKYNEQFF,TGTGCCAGCACCGGACTAGCGAAATACAATGAGCAGTTCTTC
TRBV7-2,TRBJ2-7,.,.,CASSLEGGVPSYEQYF,TGTGCCAGCAGCTTAGAGGGGGGGGTTCCCTCCTACGAGCAGTACTTC
TRBV7-2,TRBJ2-1,.,.,CASSLERAYEQFF,TGTGCCAGCAGCTTAGAACGGGCCTACGAGCAGTTCTTC
TRBV7-9,TRBJ2-1,few,.,CASSLGVDSGNYNEQFF,TGTGCCAGCAGCTTAGGGGTGGACTCCGGTAATTACAATGAGCAGTTCTTC
TRBV7-2,TRBJ2-3,.,TRBD2,CASNPQSGGAGRVTQYF,TGTGCCAGCAACCCCCAAAGCGGGGGGGCCGGGAGGGTTACGCAGTATTTT
TRBV2,TRBJ2-5,.,.,CASSETRGETQYF,TGTGCCAGCAGTGAAACTAGAGGAGAGACCCAGTACTTC
TRBV4-2,TRBJ2-3,.,.,CASSSAAGVYTDTQYF,TGTGCCAGCAGCTCCGCGGCCGGGGTGTACACAGATACGCAGTATTTT
TRBV12-3/TRBV12-4,TRBJ1-5,few,.,CASSLWEGLGNQPQHF,TGTGCCAGCAGTTTATGGGAGGGGTTGGGCAATCAGCCCCAGCATTTT
TRBV3-1,TRBJ2-7,.,.,CASSQGSSRGEQYF,TGTGCCAGCAGCCAAGGGTCGTCCCGCGGCGAGCAGTACTTC
TRBV12-3/TRBV12-4,TRBJ2-5,many,.,CASSRAPKETQYF,TGTGCCAGCAGCAGGGCCCCAAAGGAGACCCAGTACTTC
TRBV18,TRBJ1-2,.,.,CASSPPEAIYGYTF,TGTGCCAGCTCACCCCCTGAGGCCATATATGGCTACACCTTC
TRBV5-1,TRBJ1-1,.,TRBD1,CASSYRQGGLTEAFF,TGCGCCAGCAGCTACCGACAGGGTGGGCTCACTGAAGCTTTCTTT
TRBV20-1,TRBJ2-3,many,TRBD2,CSGGLAGGKDTQYF,TGCAGTGGGGGCCTAGCGGGGGGTAAAGATACGCAGTATTTT
TRBV20-1,TRBJ2-6,few,TRBD2,CSARLAGTSSGANVLTF,TGCAGTGCTAGACTAGCGGGGACGAGCTCTGGGGCCAACGTCCTGACTTTC
TRBV12-3/TRBV12-4,TRBJ2-1,many,.,CASSLLGEGYNEQFF,TGTGCCAGCAGTTTATTGGGTGAGGGCTACAATGAGCAGTTCTTC
TRBV10-3,TRBJ1-2,.,TRBD1,CAISASNPGQELVNDGYTF,TGTGCCATCAGCGCGTCGAACCCGGGACAGGAACTCGTAAACGATGGCTACACCTTC
TRBV5-1,TRBJ1-1,.,TRBD1,CASSPGGTDIYEAFF,TGCGCCAGCAGCCCCGGCGGGACAGACATTTATGAAGCTTTCTTT
TRBV6-2/TRBV6-3,TRBJ2-3,many,.,CASSYRDDSFLTDTQYF,TGTGCCAGCAGTTACCGAGATGACTCTTTCCTCACAGATACGCAGTATTTT
TRBV12-3/TRBV12-4,TRBJ1-5,.,.,CASSVDALKPQHF,TGTGCCAGCAGTGTAGACGCTTTAAAGCCCCAGCATTTT
TRBV7-2,TRBJ1-5,once,TRBD1,CASSFKAGGGQPQHF,TGTGCCAGCAGCTTCAAAGCAGGGGGCGGTCAGCCCCAGCATTTT
TRBV29-1,TRBJ2-5,.,.,CSVRDNEQYF,TGCAGCGTTAGGGACAATGAGCAGTACTTC
TRBV4-3,TRBJ1-5,.,.,CASSQDIGDNQPQHF,TGCGCCAGCAGCCAAGATATTGGGGATAATCAGCCCCAGCATTTT